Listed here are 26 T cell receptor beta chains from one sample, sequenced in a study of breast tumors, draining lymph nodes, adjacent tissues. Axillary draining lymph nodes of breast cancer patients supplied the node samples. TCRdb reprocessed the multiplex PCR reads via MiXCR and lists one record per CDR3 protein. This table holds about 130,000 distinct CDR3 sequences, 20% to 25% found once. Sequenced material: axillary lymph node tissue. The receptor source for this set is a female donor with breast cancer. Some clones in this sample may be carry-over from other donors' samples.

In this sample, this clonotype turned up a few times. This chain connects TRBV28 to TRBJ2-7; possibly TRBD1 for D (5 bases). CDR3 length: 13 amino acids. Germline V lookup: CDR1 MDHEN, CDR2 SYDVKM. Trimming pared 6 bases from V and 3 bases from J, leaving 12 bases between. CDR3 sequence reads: CASRGQVSYEQYF. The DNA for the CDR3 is TGTGCCAGCAGGGGGCAGGTCAGCTACGAGCAGTACTTC.

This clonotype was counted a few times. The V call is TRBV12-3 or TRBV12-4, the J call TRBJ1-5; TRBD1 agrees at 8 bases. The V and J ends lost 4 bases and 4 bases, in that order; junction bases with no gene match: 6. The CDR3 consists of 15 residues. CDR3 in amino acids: CASSSARGLNQPQHF. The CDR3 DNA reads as TGTGCCAGCAGTTCGGCCAGGGGGCTTAATCAGCCCCAGCATTTT.

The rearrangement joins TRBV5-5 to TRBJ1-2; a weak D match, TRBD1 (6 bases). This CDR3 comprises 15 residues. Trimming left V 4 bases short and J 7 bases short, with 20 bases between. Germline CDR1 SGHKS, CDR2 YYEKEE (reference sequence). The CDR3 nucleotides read TGTGCCAGCAGCCCCGGGGGGGGCGGTCTGGCTGGCTACACCTTC. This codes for CASSPGGGGLAGYTF.

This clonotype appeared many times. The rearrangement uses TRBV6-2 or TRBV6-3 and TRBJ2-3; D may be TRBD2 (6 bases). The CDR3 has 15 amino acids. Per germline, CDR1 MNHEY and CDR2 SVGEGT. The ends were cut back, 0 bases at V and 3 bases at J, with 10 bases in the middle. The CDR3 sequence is CASSYSGTPTDTQYF. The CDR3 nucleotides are TGTGCCAGCAGTTACTCGGGGACTCCAACAGATACGCAGTATTTT.

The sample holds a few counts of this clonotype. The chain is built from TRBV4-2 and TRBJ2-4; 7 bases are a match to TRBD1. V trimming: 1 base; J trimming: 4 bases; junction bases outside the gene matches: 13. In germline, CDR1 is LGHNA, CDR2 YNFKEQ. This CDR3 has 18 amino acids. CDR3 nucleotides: TGTGCCAGCAGCCAAGGTGGACAGGCAGGACAGACAAAAAACATTCAGTACTTC. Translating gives CASSQGGQAGQTKNIQYF.

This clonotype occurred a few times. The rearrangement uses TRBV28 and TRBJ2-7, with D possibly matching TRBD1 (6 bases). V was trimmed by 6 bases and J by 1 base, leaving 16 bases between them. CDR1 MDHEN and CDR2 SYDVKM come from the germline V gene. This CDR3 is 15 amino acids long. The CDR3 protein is CASSPSGTISYEQYF. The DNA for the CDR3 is TGTGCCAGCAGCCCATCCGGGACAATTTCCTACGAGCAGTACTTC.

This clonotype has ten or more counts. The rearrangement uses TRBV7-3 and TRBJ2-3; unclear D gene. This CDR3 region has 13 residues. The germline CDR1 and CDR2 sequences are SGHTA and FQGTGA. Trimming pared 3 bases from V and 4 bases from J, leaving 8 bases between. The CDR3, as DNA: TGTGCCAGCAGCTTCGGAGTGGCAGATACGCAGTATTTT. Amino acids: CASSFGVADTQYF.

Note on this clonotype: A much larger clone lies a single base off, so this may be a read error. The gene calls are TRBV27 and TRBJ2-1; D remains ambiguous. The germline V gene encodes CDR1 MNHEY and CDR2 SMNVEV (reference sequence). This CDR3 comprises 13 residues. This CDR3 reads CASGLSAYNEQFF. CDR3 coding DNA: TGTGCCAGCGGTTTAAGCGCATACAATGAGCAGTTCTTC.

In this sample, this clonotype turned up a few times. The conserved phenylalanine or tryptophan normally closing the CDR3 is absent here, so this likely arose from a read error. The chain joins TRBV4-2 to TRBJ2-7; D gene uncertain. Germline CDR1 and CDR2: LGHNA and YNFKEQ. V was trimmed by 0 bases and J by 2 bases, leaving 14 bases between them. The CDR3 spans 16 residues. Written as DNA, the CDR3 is TGTGCCAGCAGCCAAGATCTCCGGACGGTAACCTACGAGCAGTACCTC. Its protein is CASSQDLRTVTYEQYL.

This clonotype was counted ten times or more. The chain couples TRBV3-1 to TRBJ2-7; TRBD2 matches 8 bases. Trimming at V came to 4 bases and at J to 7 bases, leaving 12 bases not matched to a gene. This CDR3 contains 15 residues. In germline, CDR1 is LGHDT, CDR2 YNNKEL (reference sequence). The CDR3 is CASSLGLGASLEQYF. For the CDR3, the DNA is TGTGCCAGCAGCCTGGGACTAGGGGCCTCCTTGGAGCAGTACTTC.

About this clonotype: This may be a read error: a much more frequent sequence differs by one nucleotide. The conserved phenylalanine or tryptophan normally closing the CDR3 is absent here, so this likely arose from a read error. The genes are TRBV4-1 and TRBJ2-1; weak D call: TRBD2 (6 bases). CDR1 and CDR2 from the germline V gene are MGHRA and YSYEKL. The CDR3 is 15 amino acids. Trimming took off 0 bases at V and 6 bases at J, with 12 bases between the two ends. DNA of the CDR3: TGCGCCAGCAGCCAAGATCGGGGCGGGATCAATGAGCAGTTCCTC. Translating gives CASSQDRGGINEQFL.

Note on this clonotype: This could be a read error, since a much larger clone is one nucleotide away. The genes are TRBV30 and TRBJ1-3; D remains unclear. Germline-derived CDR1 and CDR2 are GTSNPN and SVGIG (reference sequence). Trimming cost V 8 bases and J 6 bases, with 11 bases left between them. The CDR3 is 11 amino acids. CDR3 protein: CARRQENTIYF. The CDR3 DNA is TGTGCCCGACGTCAGGAAAACACCATATATTTT.

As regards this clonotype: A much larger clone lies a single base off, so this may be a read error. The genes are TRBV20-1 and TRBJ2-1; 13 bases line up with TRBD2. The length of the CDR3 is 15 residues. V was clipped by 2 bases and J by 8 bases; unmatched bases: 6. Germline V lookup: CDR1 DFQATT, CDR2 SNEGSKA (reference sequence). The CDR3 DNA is TGCAGTGCTAGACCGGGACTAGCGGGATACGATGAGCAGTTCTTC. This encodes CSARPGLAGYDEQFF.

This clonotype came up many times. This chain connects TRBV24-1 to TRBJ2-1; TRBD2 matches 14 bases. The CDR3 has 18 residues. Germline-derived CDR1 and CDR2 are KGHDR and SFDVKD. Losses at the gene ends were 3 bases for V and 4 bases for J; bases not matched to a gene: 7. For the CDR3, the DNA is TGTGCCACCAGTGATGGGGGACTAGCGGGAGTTCGATACAATGAGCAGTTCTTC. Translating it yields CATSDGGLAGVRYNEQFF.

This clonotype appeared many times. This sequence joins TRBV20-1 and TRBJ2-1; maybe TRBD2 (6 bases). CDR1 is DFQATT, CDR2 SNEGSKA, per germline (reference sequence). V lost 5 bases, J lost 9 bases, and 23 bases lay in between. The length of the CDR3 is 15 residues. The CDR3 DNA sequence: TGCAGTGCTCCGGAAGGGGCGGGAATTAGCGGTGAGCAGTTCTTC. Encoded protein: CSAPEGAGISGEQFF.

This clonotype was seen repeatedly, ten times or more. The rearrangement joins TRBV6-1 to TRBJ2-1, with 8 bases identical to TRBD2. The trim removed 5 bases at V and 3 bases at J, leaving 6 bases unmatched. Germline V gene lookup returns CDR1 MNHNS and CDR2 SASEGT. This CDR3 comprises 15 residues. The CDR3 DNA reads TGTGCCAGCAGTCTCCTGGGACTAGACTACAATGAGCAGTTCTTC. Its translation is CASSLLGLDYNEQFF.

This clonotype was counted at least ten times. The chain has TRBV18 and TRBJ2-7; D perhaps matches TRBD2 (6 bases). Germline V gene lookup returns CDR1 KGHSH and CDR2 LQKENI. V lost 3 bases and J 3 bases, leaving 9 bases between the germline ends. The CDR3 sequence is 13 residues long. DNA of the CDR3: TGTGCCAGCTCACCTCGGGACTTCTACGAGCAGTACTTC. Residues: CASSPRDFYEQYF.

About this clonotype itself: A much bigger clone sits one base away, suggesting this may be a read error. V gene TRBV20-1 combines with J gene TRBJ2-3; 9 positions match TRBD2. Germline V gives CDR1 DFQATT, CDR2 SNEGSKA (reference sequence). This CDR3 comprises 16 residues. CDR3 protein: CGARRAGGGDTDTQYF. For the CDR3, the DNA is TGCGGTGCTAGACGGGCGGGAGGGGGGGACACAGATACGCAGTATTTT.

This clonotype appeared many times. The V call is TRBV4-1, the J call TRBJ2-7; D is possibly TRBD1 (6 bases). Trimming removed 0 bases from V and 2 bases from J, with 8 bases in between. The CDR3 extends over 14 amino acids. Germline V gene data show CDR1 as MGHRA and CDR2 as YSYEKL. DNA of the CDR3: TGCGCCAGCAGCCAAGACAGGGGTACCTACGAGCAGTACTTC. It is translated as CASSQDRGTYEQYF.

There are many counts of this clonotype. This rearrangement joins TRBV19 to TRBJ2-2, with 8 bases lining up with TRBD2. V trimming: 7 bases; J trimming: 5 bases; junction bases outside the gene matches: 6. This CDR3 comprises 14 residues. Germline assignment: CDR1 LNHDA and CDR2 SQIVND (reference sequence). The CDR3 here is CASTERESTGELFF. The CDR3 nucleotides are TGTGCCAGTACAGAGCGGGAGTCGACCGGGGAGCTGTTTTTT.

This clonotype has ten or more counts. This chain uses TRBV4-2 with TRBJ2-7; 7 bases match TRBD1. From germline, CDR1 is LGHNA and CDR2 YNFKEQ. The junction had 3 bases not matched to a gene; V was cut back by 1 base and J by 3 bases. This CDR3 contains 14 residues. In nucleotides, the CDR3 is TGTGCCAGCAGCCAAGGGGCAGGGGGCTACGAGCAGTACTTC. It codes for CASSQGAGGYEQYF.

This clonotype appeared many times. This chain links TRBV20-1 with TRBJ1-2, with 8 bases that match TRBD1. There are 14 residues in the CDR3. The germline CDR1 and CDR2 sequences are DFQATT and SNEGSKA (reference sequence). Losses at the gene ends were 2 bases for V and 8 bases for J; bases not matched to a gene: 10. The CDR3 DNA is TGCAGTGCTAGACCCCTGGACAGGGTGTACGGCTACACCTTC. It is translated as CSARPLDRVYGYTF.

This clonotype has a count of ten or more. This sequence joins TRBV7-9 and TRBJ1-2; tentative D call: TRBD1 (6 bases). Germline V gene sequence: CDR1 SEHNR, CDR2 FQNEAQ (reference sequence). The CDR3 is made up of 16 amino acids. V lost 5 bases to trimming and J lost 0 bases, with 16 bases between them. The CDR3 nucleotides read TGTGCCAGCAGCCCCAGTCAGGGGCACCCTAACTATGGCTACACCTTC. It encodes CASSPSQGHPNYGYTF. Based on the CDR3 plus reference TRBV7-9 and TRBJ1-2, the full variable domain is DTGVSQNPRHKITKRGQNVTFRCDPISEHNRLYWYRQTLGQGPEFLTYFQNEAQLEKSRLLSDRFSAERPKGSFSTLEIQRTEQGDSAMYLCASSPSQGHPNYGYTFGSGTRLTVV.

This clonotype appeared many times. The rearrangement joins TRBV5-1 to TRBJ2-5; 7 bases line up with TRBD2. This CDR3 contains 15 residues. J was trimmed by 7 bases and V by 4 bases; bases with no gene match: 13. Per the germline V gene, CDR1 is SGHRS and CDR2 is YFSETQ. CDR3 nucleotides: TGCGCCAGCAGCCCGATTTTGGGCAGGGAGGGGACCCAGTACTTC. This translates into CASSPILGREGTQYF.

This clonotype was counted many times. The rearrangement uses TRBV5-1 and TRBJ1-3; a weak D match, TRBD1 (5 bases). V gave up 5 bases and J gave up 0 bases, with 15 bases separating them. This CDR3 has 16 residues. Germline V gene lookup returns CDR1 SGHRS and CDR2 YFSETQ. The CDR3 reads CASRNTGRISGNTIYF. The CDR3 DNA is TGCGCCAGCAGAAACACGGGACGGATCTCTGGAAACACCATATATTTT.

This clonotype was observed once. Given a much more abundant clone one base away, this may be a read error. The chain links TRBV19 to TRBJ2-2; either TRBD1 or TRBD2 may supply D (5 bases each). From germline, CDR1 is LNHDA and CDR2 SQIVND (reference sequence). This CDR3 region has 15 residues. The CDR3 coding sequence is TGTGCCAGTAAGGGACGGTCCCCGAGGACCGGGGAGCTGTTGTTT. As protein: CASKGRSPRTGELLF.